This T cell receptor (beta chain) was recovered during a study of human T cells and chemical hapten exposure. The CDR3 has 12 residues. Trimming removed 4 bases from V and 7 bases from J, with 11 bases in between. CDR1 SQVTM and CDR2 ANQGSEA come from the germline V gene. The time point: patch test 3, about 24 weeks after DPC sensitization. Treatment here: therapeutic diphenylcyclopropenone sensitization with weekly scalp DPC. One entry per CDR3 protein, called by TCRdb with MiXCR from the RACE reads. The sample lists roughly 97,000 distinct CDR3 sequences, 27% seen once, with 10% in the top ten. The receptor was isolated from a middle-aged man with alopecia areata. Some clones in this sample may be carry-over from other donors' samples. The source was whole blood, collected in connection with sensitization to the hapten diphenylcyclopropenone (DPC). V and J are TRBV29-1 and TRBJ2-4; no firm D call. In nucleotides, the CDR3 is TGCAGCGTTGGAGAGTCGTTGAACATTCAGTACTTC. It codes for CSVGESLNIQYF.